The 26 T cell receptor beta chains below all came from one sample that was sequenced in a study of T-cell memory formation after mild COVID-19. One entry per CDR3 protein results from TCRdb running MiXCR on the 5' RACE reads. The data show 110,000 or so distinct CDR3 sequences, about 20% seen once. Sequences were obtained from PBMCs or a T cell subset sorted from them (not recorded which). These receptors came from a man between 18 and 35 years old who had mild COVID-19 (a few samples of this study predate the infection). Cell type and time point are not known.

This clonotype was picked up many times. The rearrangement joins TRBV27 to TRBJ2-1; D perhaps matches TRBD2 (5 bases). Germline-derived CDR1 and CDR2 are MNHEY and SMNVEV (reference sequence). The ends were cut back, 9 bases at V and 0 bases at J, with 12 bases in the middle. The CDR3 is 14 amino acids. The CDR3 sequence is CASYGLHSYNEQFF. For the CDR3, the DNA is TGTGCCAGTTACGGACTCCACTCCTACAATGAGCAGTTCTTC.

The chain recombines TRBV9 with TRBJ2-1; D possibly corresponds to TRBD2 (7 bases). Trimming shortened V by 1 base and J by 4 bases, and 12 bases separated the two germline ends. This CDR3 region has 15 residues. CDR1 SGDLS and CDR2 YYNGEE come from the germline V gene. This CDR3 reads CASSVRGAAYNEQFF. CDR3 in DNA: TGTGCCAGCAGCGTACGGGGGGCCGCTTACAATGAGCAGTTCTTC.

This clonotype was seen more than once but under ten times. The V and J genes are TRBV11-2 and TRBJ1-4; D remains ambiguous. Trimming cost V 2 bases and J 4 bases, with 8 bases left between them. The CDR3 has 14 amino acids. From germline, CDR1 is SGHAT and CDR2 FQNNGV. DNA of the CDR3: TGTGCCAGCAGCTTATCTGGACTTAATGAAAAACTGTTTTTT. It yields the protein CASSLSGLNEKLFF.

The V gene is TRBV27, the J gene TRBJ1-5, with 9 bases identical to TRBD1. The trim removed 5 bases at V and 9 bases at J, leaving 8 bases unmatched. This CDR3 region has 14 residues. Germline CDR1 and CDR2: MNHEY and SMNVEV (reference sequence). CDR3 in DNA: TGTGCCAGCAGTACCACAGGGGGCTTGCTGCCCCAGCATTTT. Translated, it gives CASSTTGGLLPQHF.

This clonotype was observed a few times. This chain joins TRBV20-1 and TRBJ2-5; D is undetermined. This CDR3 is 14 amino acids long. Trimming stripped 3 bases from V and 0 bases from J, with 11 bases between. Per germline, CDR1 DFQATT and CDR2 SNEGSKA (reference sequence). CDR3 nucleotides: TGCAGTGCTAGGAAAACAGAGTACCAAGAGACCCAGTACTTC. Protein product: CSARKTEYQETQYF.

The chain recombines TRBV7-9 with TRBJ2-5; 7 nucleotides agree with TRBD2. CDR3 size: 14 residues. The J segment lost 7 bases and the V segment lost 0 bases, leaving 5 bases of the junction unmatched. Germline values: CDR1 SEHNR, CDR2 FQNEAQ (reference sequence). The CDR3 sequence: CASSLAGLEWTQYF. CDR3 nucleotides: TGTGCCAGCAGCTTAGCCGGACTAGAGTGGACCCAGTACTTC. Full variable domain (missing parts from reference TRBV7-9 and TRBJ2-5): DTGVSQNPRHKITKRGQNVTFRCDPISEHNRLYWYRQTLGQGPEFLTYFQNEAQLEKSRLLSDRFSAERPKGSFSTLEIQRTEQGDSAMYLCASSLAGLEWTQYFGPGTRLLVL.

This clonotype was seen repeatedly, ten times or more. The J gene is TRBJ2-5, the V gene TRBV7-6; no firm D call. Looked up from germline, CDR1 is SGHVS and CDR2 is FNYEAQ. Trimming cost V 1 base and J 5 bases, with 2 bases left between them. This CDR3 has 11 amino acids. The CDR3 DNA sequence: TGTGCCAGCAGCTTAGTGGAGACCCAGTACTTC. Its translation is CASSLVETQYF.

CDR3 in DNA: TGTGCCAGCCCCGGGACAGGGGGCTACAATGAGCAGTTCTTC. This codes for CASPGTGGYNEQFF. The chain is built from TRBV7-3 and TRBJ2-1; TRBD1 matches 11 bases. There are 14 residues in the CDR3. V was clipped by 8 bases and J by 3 bases; unmatched bases: 3. Germline V gene sequence: CDR1 SGHTA, CDR2 FQGTGA.

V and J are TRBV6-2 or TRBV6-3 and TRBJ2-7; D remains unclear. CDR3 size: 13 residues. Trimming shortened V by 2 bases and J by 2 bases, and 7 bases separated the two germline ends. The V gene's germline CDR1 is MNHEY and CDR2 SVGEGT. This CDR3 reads CASSYDDTYEQYV. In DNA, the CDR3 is TGTGCCAGCAGTTACGACGACACCTACGAGCAGTACGTC.

CDR3 coding DNA: TGCAGTGCTAGGGCGACGGTTAGCTCCTACGAGCAGTACTTC. This codes for CSARATVSSYEQYF. The chain employs TRBV20-1 and TRBJ2-7, with D uncertain. Trimming removed 3 bases at V and 0 bases at J, with 12 bases between. The CDR3 spans 14 residues. The germline V gene has CDR1 DFQATT and CDR2 SNEGSKA (reference sequence).

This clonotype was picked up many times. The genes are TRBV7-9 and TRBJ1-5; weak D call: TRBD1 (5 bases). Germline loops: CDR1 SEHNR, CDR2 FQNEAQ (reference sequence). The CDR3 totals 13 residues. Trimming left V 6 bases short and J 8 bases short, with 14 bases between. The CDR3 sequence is CASSDSALEPQHF. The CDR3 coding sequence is TGTGCCAGCAGTGACAGCGCCCTGGAGCCCCAGCATTTT.

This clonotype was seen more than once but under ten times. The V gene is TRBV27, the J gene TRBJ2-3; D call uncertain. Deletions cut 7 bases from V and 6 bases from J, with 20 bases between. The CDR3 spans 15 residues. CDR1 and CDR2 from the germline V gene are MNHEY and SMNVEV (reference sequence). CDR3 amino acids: CASKGRTNPEDTQYF. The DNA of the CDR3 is TGTGCCAGCAAAGGACGGACCAATCCCGAGGATACGCAGTATTTT.

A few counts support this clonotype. The CDR3 DNA reads TGTGCCAGCAATGGCGGGGGGGCTAATGAGCAGTTCTTC. Translating gives CASNGGGANEQFF. The rearrangement links TRBV12-3 or TRBV12-4 to TRBJ2-1; 9 bases agree with TRBD2. J gave up 7 bases and V 7 bases, and 5 bases lay outside the gene matches. This CDR3 is 13 amino acids long.

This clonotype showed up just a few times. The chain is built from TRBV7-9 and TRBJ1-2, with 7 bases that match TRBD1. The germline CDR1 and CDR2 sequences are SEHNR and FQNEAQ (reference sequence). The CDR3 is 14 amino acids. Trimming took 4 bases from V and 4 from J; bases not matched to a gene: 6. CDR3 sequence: CASSSGTEVYGYTF. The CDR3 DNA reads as TGTGCCAGCAGCTCCGGGACAGAGGTCTATGGCTACACCTTC.

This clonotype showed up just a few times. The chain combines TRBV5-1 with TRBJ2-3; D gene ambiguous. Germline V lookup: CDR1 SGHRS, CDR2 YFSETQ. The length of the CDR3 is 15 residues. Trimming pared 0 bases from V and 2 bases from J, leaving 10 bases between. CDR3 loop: CASSLVAGNTDTQYF. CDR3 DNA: TGCGCCAGCAGCTTGGTAGCAGGAAACACAGATACGCAGTATTTT.

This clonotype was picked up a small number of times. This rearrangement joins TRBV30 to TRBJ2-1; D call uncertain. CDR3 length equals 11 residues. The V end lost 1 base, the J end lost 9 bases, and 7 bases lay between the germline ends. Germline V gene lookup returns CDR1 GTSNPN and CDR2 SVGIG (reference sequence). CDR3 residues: CAWSGSAEQFF. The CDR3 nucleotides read TGTGCCTGGAGTGGGAGCGCTGAGCAGTTCTTC.

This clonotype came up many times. CDR3 DNA: TGTGCCAGCAGCTCGGCAGAGTACGTCCTTAACTCTGGGGCCAACGTCCTGACTTTC. It codes for CASSSAEYVLNSGANVLTF. The genes are TRBV5-4 and TRBJ2-6; D is uncertain. The CDR3 length is 19 residues. Per the germline V gene, CDR1 is SGHNT and CDR2 is YYREEE (reference sequence). Trimming cost V 3 bases and J 0 bases, with 19 bases left between them.

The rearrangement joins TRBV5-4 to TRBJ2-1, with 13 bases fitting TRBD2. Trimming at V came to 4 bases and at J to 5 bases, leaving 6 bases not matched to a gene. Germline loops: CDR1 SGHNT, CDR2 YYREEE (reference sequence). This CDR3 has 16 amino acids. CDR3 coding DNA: TGTGCCAGCAGCAACGCCGGGACTAGCGGGGACAATGAGCAGTTCTTC. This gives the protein CASSNAGTSGDNEQFF.

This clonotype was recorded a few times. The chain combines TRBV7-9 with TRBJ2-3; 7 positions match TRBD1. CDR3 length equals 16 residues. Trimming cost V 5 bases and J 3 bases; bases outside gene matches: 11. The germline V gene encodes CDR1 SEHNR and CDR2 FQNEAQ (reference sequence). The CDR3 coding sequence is TGTGCCAGCAGCCTAGGGGCTAGGGGGCAAACAGATACGCAGTATTTT. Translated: CASSLGARGQTDTQYF.

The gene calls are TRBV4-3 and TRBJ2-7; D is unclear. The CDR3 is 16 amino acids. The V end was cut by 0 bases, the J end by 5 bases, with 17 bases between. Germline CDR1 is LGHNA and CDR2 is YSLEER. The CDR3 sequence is CASSQDRSGQINEQYF. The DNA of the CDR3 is TGCGCCAGCAGCCAAGATCGGTCCGGGCAGATCAACGAGCAGTACTTC.

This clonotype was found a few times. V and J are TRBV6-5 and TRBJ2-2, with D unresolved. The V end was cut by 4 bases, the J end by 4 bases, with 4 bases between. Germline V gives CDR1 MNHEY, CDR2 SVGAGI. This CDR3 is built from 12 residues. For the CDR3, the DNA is TGTGCCAGCAGTTTTATCACCGGGGAGCTGTTTTTT. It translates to CASSFITGELFF.

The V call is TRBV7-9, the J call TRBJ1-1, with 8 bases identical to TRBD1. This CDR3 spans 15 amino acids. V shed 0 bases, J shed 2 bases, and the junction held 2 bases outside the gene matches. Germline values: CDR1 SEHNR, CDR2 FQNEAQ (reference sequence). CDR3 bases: TGTGCCAGCAGCTTAGCACAGGGGGGCAACACTGAAGCTTTCTTT. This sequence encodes CASSLAQGGNTEAFF.

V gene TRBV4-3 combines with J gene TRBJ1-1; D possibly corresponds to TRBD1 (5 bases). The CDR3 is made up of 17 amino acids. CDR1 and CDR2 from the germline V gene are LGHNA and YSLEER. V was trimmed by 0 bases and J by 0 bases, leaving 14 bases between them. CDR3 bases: TGCGCCAGCAGCCAAGACCGTGCGGACATGTTGAACACTGAAGCTTTCTTT. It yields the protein CASSQDRADMLNTEAFF.

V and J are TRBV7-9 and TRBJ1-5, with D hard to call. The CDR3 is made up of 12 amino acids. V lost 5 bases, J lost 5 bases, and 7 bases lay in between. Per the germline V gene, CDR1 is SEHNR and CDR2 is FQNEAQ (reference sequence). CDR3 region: CASSRQDQPQHF. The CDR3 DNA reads TGTGCCAGCAGCCGACAAGATCAGCCCCAGCATTTT.

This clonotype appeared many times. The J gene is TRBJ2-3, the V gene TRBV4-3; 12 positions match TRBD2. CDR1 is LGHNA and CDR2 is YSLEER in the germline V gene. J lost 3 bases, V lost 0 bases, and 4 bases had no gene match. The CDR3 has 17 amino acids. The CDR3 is CASSQELAGGPTDTQYF. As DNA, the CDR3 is TGCGCCAGCAGCCAAGAACTAGCGGGGGGCCCGACAGATACGCAGTATTTT.

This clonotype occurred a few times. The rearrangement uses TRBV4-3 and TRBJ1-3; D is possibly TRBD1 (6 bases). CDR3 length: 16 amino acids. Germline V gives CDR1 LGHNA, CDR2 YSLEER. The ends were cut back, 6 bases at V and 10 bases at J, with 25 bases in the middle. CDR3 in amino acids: CASSPGLQGEGVTIYF. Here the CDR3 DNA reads TGCGCCAGCAGTCCAGGGTTACAGGGTGAGGGAGTTACCATATATTTT.